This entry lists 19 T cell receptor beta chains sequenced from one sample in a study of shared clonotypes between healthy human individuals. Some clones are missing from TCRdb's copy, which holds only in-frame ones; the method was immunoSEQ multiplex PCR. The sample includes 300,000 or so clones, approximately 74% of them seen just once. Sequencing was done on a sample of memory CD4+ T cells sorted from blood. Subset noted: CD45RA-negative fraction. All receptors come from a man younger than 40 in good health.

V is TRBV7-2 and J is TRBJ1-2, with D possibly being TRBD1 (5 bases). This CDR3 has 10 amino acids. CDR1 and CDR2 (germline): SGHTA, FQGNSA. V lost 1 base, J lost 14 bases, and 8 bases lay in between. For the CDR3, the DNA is TGTGCCAGCAGCTTAGTGGGGGTAACCTTC. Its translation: CASSLVGVTF.

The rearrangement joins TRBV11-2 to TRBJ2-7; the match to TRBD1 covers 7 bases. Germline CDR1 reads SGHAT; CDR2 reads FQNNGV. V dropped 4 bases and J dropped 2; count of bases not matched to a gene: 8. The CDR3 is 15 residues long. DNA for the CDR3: TGTGCCAGCAGCTGGGGACGGGACAGCACCTACGAGCAGTACTTC. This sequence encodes CASSWGRDSTYEQYF.

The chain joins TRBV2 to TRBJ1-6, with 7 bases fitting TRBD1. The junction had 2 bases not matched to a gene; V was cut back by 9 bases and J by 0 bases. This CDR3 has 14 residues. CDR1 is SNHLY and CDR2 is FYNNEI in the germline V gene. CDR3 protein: CASGDSSYNSPLHF. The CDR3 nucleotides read TGTGCCAGTGGGGACAGCTCCTATAATTCACCCCTCCACTTT.

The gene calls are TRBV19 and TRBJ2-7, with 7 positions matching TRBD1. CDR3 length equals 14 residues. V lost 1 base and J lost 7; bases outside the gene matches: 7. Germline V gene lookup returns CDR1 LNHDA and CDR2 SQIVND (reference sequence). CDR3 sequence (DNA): TGTGCCAGTAGTATAGCCAGGGGGAACTTTGAGCAGTACTTC. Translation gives CASSIARGNFEQYF.

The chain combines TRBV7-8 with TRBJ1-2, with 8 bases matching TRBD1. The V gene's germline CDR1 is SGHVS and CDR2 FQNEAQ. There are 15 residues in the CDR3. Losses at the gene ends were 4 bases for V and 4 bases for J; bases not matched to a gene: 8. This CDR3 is CASSSDRGWSYGYTF. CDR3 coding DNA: TGTGCCAGCAGCTCCGACAGGGGTTGGTCCTATGGCTACACCTTC.

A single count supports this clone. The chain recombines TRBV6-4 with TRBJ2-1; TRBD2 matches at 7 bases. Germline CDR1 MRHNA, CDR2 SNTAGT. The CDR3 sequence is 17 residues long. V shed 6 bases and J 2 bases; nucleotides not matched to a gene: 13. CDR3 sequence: CASREGLGGRTYNEQFF. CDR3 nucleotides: TGTGCCAGCAGAGAAGGTTTGGGCGGGAGAACCTACAATGAGCAGTTCTTC.

CDR3 in DNA: TGTGCCAGCAGCTTATTCGAAGGGACTGAAGCTTTCTTT. The encoded protein is CASSLFEGTEAFF. The chain employs TRBV7-3 and TRBJ1-1; D is ambiguous. The CDR3 has 13 amino acids. Trimming removed 2 bases at V and 5 bases at J, with 9 bases between. Germline CDR1 SGHTA, CDR2 FQGTGA. Full variable domain (rest looked up from reference TRBV7-3 and TRBJ1-1): GAGVSQTPSNKVTEKGKYVELRCDPISGHTALYWYRQSLGQGPEFLIYFQGTGAADDSGLPNDRFFAVRPEGSVSTLKIQRTERGDSAVYLCASSLFEGTEAFFGQGTRLTVV.

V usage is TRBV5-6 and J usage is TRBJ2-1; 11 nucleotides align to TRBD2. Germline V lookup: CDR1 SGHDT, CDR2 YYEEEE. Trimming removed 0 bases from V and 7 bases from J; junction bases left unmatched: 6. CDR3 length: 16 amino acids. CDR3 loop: CASSLVSSGRSNEQFF. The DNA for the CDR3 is TGTGCCAGCAGCTTGGTGTCTAGCGGGAGGTCTAATGAGCAGTTCTTC.

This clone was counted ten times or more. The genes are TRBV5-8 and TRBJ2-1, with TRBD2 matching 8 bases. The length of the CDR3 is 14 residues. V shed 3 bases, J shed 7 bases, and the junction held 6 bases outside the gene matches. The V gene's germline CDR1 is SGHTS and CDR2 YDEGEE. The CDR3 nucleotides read TGTGCCAGCAGCTGGGGACTAGTGGTGAATGAGCAGTTCTTC. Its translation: CASSWGLVVNEQFF.

CDR3 amino acids: CASTFSFPAAYSYEQYF. CDR3 DNA sequence: TGTGCCAGCACTTTTAGTTTCCCCGCGGCGTACTCCTACGAGCAGTACTTC. The J gene is TRBJ2-7, the V gene TRBV2, with D unresolved. The CDR3 sequence is 17 residues long. The V and J ends lost 7 bases and 0 bases respectively, with 22 bases between them. The germline gives CDR1 SNHLY, CDR2 FYNNEI.

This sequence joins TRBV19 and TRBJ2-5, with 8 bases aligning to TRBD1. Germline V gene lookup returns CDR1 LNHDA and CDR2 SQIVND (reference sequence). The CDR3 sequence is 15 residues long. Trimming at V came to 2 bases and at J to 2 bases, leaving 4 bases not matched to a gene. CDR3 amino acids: CASSIRGQAQETQYF. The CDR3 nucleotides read TGTGCCAGTAGTATAAGGGGACAGGCACAAGAGACCCAGTACTTC.

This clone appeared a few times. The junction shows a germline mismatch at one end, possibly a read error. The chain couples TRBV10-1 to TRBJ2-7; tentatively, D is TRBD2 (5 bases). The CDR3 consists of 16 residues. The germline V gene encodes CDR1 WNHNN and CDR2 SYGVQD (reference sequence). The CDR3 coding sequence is TGCGCCAGCAGCCCACCCATCCGGGCAGTAAGAATCGAGAGGGACTTC. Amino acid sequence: CASSPPIRAVRIERDF.

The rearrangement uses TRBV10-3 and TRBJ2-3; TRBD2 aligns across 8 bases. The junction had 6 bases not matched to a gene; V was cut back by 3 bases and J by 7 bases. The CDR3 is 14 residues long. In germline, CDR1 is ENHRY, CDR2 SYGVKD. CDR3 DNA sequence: TGTGCCATCAGTGATGGGGGACTAGTGCATACGCAGTATTTT. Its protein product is CAISDGGLVHTQYF.

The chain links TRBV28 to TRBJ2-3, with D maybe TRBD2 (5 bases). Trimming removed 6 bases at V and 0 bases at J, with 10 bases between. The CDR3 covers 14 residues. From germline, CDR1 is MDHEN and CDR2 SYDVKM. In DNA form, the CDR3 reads TGTGCCAGCAGGAGGGTACTTAGCACAGATACGCAGTATTTT. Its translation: CASRRVLSTDTQYF. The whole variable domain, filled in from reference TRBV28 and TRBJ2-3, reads DVKVTQSSRYLVKRTGEKVFLECVQDMDHENMFWYRQDPGLGLRLIYFSYDVKMKEKGDIPEGYSVSREKKERFSLILESASTNQTSMYLCASRRVLSTDTQYFGPGTRLTVL.

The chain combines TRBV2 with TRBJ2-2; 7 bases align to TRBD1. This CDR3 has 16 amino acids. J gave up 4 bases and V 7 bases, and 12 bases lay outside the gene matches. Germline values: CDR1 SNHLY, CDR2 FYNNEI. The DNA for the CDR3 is TGTGCCAGCATTCCAAGACAGGGTGAGGGCACCGGGGAGCTGTTTTTT. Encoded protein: CASIPRQGEGTGELFF.

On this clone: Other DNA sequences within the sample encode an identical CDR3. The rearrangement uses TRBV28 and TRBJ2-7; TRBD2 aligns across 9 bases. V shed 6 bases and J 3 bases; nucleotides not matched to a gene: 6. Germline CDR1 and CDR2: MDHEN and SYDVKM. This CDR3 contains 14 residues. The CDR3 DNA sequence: TGTGCCAGCAGGACTAGCGGTCGGAACTACGAGCAGTACTTC. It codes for CASRTSGRNYEQYF. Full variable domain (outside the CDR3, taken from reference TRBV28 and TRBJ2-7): DVKVTQSSRYLVKRTGEKVFLECVQDMDHENMFWYRQDPGLGLRLIYFSYDVKMKEKGDIPEGYSVSREKKERFSLILESASTNQTSMYLCASRTSGRNYEQYFGPGTRLTVT.

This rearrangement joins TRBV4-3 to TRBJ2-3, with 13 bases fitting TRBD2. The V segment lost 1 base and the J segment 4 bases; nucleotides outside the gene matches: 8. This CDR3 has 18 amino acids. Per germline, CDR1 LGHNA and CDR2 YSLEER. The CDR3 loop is CASSQVSGLAGVPDTQYF. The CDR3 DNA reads TGCGCCAGCAGCCAAGTATCAGGACTAGCGGGAGTGCCAGATACGCAGTATTTT.

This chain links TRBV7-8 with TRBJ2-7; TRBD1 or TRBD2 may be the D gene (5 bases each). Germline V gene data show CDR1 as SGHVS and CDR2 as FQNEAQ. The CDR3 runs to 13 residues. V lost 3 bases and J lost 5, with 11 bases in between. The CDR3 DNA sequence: TGTGCCAGCAGCTTTCCAGGGACGGACGAGCAGTACTTC. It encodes CASSFPGTDEQYF.

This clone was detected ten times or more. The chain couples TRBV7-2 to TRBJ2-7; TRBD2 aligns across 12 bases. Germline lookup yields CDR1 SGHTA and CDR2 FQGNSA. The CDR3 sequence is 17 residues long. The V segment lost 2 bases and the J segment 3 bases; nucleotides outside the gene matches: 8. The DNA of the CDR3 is TGTGCCAGCAGCTTATATCCTGGACTAGCGGGGATCTACGAGCAGTACTTC. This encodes CASSLYPGLAGIYEQYF.